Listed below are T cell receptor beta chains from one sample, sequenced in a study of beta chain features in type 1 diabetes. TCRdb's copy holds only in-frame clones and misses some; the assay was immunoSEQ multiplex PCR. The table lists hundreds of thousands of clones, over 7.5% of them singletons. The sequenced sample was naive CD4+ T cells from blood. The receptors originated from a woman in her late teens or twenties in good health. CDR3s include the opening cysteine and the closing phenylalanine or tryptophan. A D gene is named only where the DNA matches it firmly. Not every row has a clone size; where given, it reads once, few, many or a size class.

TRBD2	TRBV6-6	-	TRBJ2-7	TGTGCCAGCAGGCGACTAGCGGGAGCCTACGAGCAGTACTTC	CASRRLAGAYEQYF
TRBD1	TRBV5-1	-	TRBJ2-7	TGCGCCAGCAGCCGGGGACAGGGAAACTACGAGCAGTACTTC	CASSRGQGNYEQYF
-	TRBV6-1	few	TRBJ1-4	TGTGCCAGCAGTCCGGGGATGGCTAATGAAAAACTGTTTTTT	CASSPGMANEKLFF
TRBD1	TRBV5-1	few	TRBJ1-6	TGCGCCAGCAGCTCCGGGACAGGAGTTAATTCACCCCTCCACTTT	CASSSGTGVNSPLHF
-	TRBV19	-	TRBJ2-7	TGTGCCAGTAGTATCGTGGCGGCCTCCTACGAGCAGTACTTC	CASSIVAASYEQYF
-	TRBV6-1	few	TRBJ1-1	TGTGCCCTGGCAGGGCGAAACACTGAAGCTTTCTTT	CALAGRNTEAFF
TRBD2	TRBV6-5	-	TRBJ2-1	TGTGCCAGCAGTTATGATCGTACTAGCGGGAGTGGATTCTTC	CASSYDRTSGSGFF
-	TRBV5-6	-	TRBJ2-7	TGTGCCAGCAGCTTGATGGCACGGCGGAGGCCAAACTACGAGCAGTACTTC	CASSLMARRRPNYEQYF
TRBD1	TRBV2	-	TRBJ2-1	TGTGCCAGCAGAGATAGGGACAGTCCTATTGAGCAGTTCTTC	CASRDRDSPIEQFF
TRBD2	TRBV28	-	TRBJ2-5	TGTGCCAGCCCCTCGCGCGGGAGGGGAGAGACCCAGTACTTC	CASPSRGRGETQYF
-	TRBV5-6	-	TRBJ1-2	TGTGCCAGCACCCCACCTGACAGGCCGGCTAACTATGGCTACACCTTC	CASTPPDRPANYGYTF
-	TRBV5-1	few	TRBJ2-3	TGCGCCAGCAGCTCGACGACAGAAAGCACAGATACGCAGTATTTT	CASSSTTESTDTQYF
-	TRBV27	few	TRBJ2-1	TGTGCCAGCAGTCCCCTTAAAACTAGCTCTCAGGCCGACAATGAGCAGTTCTTC	CASSPLKTSSQADNEQFF
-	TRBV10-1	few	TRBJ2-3	TGCGCCAGCAGTGCGAACCTCGGGGGCACAGATACGCAGTATTTT	CASSANLGGTDTQYF
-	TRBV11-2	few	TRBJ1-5	TGTGCCAGCAGCCCTGCCGGGGGCAATCAGCCCCAGCATTTT	CASSPAGGNQPQHF
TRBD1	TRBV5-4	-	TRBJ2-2	TGTGCCAGCAGCCCCGGGACAGGGCGAACCGGGGAGCTGTTTTTT	CASSPGTGRTGELFF
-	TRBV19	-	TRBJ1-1	TGTGCCAGTAGTATAGGGGCAGGGGCGTTCACTGAAGCTTTCTTT	CASSIGAGAFTEAFF
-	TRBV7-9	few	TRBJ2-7	TGTGCCAGCAGTCCCGCCGGGGTTCGGGTCTACGAGCAGTACTTC	CASSPAGVRVYEQYF
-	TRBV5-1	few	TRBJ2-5	TGCGCCAGCAGCTTGGTTGGCGCGGGGGCATCCATCGAGACCCAGTACTTC	CASSLVGAGASIETQYF
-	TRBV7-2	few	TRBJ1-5	TGTGCCAGCAGCGGGACACCTTATCAGCCCCAGCATTTT	CASSGTPYQPQHF
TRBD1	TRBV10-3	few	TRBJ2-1	TGTGCCATCAGTAGTACCTCTGGACAGGACTATGAGCAGTTCTTC	CAISSTSGQDYEQFF
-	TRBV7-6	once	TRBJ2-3	TGTGCCAGCAGCTTAATCCCCGGGACAGATACGCAGTATTTT	CASSLIPGTDTQYF
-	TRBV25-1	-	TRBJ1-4	TGTGCCAGCAGTGAGGCAGGGCTTGCAACTAATGAAAAACTGTTTTTT	CASSEAGLATNEKLFF
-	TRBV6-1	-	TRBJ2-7	TGTGCCAGCACCCCAACGCCAGAGGTGCCCGAGCAGTACTTC	CASTPTPEVPEQYF
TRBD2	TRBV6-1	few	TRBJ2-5	TGTGCCAGCAGTGGCGGGACTAGGGGCTCCGGGACCCAGTACTTC	CASSGGTRGSGTQYF
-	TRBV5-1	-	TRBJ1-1	TGCGCCAGCAGCAAGACAGAGAACACTGAAGCTTTCTTT	CASSKTENTEAFF